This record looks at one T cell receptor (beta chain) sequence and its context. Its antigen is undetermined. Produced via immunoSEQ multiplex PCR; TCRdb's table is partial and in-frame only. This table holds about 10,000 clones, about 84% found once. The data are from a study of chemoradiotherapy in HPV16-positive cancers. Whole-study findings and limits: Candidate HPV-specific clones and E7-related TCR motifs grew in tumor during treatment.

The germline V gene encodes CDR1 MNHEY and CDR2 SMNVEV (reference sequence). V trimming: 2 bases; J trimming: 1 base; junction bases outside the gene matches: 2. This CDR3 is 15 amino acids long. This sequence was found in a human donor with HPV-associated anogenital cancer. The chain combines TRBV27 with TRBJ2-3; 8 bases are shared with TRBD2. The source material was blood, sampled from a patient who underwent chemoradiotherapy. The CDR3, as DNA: TGTGCCAGCAGTTTAGGTAGCGGGGGCACAGATACGCAGTATTTT. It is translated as CASSLGSGGTDTQYF.